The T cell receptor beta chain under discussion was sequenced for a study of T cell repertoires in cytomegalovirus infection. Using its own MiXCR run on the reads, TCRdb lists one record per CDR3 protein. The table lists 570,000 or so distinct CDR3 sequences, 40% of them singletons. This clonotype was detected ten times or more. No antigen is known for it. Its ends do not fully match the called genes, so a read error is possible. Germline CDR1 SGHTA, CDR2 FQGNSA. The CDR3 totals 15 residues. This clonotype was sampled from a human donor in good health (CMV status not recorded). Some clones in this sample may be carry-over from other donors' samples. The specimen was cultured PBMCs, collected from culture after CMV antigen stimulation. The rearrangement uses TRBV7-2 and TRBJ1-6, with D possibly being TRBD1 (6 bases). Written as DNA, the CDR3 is TGTGCCAGCAGCCTAGCAGGGGCCAGGGATTCACCCCTCCACTTT. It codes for CASSLAGARDSPLHF.